This T cell receptor beta chain was found in a study of human T cells and chemical hapten exposure. As for the study in general: For sensitization, 2% DPC was applied to an approximately 2 cm by approximately 2 cm patch of upper inner arm skin. Study findings and constraints: TCRs whose frequency exceeded 1 in 1000 remained the same following DPC sensitization.

Documented time point: pre-sensitization, week 0. Indicated treatment: therapeutic diphenylcyclopropenone sensitization with weekly scalp DPC. CDR1 is MNHEY, CDR2 SVGEGT, per germline. The CDR3 loop spans 15 amino acids. The ends lost 8 bases at V and 7 bases at J; junction bases unmatched: 12. TCRdb re-derived calls from the RACE reads in MiXCR, one entry per CDR3 protein. The table has roughly 100,000 distinct CDR3 sequences, approximately 12% seen once. A note on this clonotype: The target antigen is unknown.

The sequence was collected from a woman in her 50s with alopecia areata. Some clones in this sample may be carry-over from other donors' samples. The sequencing used whole blood, collected in connection with sensitization to the hapten diphenylcyclopropenone (DPC). The chain carries TRBV6-2 or TRBV6-3 and TRBJ2-1; TRBD1 matches 9 bases. The DNA of the CDR3 is TGTGCCAGCGAGAGGGGGACAGGGCTTGGAAATGAGCAGTTCTTC. Its protein product is CASERGTGLGNEQFF.